This T cell receptor beta chain was identified in a study of CD8+ T cells in alopecia areata. A note on this clone: The antigen is undetermined.

Study outcomes and limitations: Normal skin's resident alphabeta T cells are also sequenced in scalp samples.

Extraction and reverse transcription of RNA yielded cDNA as the sequencing template. The assay was immunoSEQ multiplex PCR, and TCRdb's table has in-frame clones only and misses some. The repertoire includes roughly 140,000 clones, roughly 46% of them detected once, and over 0.85% sits in the top ten. This CDR3 region has 13 residues. In germline, CDR1 is SQVTM, CDR2 ANQGSEA. V lost 4 bases, J lost 4 bases, and 13 bases lay in between. Those with alopecia areata gave lesional scalp punch biopsies and peripheral blood. Isolation of CD4+ and CD8+ T cells from PBMCs was achieved by sorting. The origin of this receptor is a human donor with alopecia areata. The sequences come from CD4+ T cells sorted from blood, collected at week 0. This sequence joins TRBV29-1 and TRBJ1-2, with D perhaps matching TRBD1 (6 bases). CDR3 coding DNA: TGCAGCGTTGCGGGTTCAGGGGCCTATGGCTACACCTTC. Its translation: CSVAGSGAYGYTF. The full variable domain, rest sourced from reference TRBV29-1 and TRBJ1-2, is SAVISQKPSRDICQRGTSLTIQCQVDSQVTMMFWYRQQPGQSLTLIATANQGSEATYESGFVIDKFPISRPNLTFSTLTVSNMSPEDSSIYLCSVAGSGAYGYTFGSGTRLTVV.